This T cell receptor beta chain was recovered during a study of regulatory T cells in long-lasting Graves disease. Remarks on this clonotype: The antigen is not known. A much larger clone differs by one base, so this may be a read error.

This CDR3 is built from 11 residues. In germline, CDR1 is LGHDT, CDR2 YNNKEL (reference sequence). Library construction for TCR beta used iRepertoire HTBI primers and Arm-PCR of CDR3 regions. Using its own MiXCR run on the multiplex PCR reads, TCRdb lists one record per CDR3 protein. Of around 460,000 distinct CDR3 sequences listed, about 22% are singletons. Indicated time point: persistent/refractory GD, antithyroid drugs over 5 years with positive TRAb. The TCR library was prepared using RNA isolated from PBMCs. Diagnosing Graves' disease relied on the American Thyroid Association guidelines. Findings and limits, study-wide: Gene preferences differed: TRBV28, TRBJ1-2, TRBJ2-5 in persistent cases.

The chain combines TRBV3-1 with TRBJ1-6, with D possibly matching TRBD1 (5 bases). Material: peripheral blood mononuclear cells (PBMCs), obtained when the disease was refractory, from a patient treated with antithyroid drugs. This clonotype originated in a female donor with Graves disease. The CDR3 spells CASSQVGPLQF. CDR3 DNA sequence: TGTGCCAGCAGCCAAGTGGGACCCCTCCAATTT.